This T cell receptor beta chain was recovered during a study of cytomegalovirus exposure and HLA in healthy donors. V shed 2 bases and J shed 6 bases, with 17 bases lying between them. The CDR3 has 15 residues. Germline-derived CDR1 and CDR2 are KGHSH and LQKENI. As concerns this clone: Antigen unknown.

Study-wide results and limits: HLA allele associations emerged for about 18,000 TCR beta sequences in a later analysis, at 0.05 false discovery rate.

In the PCR, 60 Vbeta and 13 Jbeta primers were used. TCRdb's table, derived via immunoSEQ multiplex PCR, lists solely in-frame clones and lacks some. Among 150,000 or so clones listed, around three fifths were seen once. The source material was PBMCs. This TCR came from a woman aged 30 to 39 in good health and CMV-seropositive. This sequence joins TRBV18 and TRBJ2-7; possibly TRBD2 for D (6 bases). The CDR3 is CASSPWSGGGAEQYF. CDR3 nucleotides: TGTGCCAGCTCACCATGGTCCGGGGGTGGGGCCGAGCAGTACTTC.